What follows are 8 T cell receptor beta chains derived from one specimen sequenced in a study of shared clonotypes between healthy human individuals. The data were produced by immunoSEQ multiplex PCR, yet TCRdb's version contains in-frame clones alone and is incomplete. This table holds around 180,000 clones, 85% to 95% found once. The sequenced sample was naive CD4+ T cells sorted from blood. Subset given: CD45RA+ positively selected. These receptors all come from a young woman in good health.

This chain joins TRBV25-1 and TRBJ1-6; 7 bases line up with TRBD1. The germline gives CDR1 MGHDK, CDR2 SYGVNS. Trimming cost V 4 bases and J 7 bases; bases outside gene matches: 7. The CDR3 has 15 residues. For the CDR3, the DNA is TGTGCCAGCAGTGGCCCGGGACAGCCCAATTCACCCCTCCACTTT. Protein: CASSGPGQPNSPLHF. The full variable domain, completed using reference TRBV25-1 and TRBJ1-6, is EADIYQTPRYLVIGTGKKITLECSQTMGHDKMYWYQQDPGMELHLIHYSYGVNSTEKGDLSSESTVSRIRTEHFPLTLESARPSHTSQYLCASSGPGQPNSPLHFGNGTRLTVT.

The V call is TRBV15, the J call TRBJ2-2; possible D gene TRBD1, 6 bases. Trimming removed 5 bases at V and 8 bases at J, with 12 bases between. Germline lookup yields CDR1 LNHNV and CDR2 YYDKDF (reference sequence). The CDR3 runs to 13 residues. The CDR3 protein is CATSWIQGGELFF. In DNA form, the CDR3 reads TGTGCCACCAGCTGGATACAGGGAGGGGAGCTGTTTTTT.

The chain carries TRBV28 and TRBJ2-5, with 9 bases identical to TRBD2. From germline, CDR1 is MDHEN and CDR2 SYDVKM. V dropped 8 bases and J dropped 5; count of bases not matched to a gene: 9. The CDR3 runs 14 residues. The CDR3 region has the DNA TGTGCCAGCTGCGGCGGGAGGGTCTTCGAGACCCAGTACTTC. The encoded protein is CASCGGRVFETQYF.

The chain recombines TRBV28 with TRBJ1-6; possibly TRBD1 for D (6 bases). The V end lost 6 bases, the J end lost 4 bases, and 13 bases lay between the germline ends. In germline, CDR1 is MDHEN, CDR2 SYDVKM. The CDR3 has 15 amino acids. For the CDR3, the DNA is TGTGCCAGCAGCTCGGGGGGGCATTATAATTCACCCCTCCACTTT. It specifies CASSSGGHYNSPLHF.

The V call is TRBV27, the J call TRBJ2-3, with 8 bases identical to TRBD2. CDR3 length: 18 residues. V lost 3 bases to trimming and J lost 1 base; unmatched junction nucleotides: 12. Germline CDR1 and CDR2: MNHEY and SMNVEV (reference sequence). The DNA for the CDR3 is TGTGCCAGCAGTTTCCTCCGGGTAGCGGGAATACGCACAGATACGCAGTATTTT. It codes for CASSFLRVAGIRTDTQYF.

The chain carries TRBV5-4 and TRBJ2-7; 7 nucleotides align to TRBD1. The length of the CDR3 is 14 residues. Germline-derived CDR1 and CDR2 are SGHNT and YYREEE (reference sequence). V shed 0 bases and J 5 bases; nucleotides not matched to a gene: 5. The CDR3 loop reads CASSLAGGFHEQYF. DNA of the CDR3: TGTGCCAGCAGCTTGGCAGGGGGATTCCACGAGCAGTACTTC. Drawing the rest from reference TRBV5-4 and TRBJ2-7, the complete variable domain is ETGVTQSPTHLIKTRGQQVTLRCSSQSGHNTVSWYQQALGQGPQFIFQYYREEENGRGNFPPRFSGLQFPNYSSELNVNALELDDSALYLCASSLAGGFHEQYFGPGTRLTVT.

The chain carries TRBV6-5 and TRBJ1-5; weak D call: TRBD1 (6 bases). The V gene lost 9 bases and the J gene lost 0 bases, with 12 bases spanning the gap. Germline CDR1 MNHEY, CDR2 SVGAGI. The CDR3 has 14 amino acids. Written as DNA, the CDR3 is TGTGCCAGTTCGGGGGCCGATAGCAATCAGCCCCAGCATTTT. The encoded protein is CASSGADSNQPQHF.

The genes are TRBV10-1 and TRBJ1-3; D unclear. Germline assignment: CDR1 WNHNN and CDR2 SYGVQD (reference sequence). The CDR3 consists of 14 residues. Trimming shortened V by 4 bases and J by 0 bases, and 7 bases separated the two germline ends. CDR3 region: CASSVGDSGNTIYF. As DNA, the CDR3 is TGCGCCAGCAGTGTTGGGGACTCTGGAAACACCATATATTTT.